What follows is one T cell receptor (beta chain) and its context. CDR3 length: 13 residues. Germline CDR1 reads SGHTA; CDR2 reads FQGNSA. V gave up 5 bases and J gave up 2 bases, with 10 bases separating them. Method: immunoSEQ multiplex PCR; TCRdb's copy keeps in-frame clones and lacks some. Among roughly 410,000 clones listed, about 88% were seen once. The entry originates in a study of blood T cell repertoires in COVID-19. The V and J genes are TRBV7-2 and TRBJ2-7, with D possibly matching TRBD1 (6 bases). Sequences were obtained from peripheral blood. This TCR derives from a woman aged 40 to 50 with COVID-19, enrolled during active disease. CDR3 sequence: CASSHGQTYEQYF. The CDR3 DNA sequence: TGTGCCAGCAGCCACGGACAGACCTACGAGCAGTACTTC.